This T cell receptor (beta chain) originates from a study of shared clonotypes between healthy human individuals. Using about 220 ng DNA, some 30,000 T cell genomes, the sorted-subset replicate PCRs were run. Profiling relied on immunoSEQ multiplex PCR, and the TCRdb table lists in-frame clones only, not all of them. The data contain over a million clones, 98% to 99% of them singletons. The source of this sequence is a man between 25 and 39 years old in good health. The sample was naive CD4+ T cells sorted from blood. Sample subset: CD45RA+ positively selected.

The CDR3 loop is CASSPGGEPQPQHF. For the CDR3, the DNA is TGTGCCAGCAGTCCAGGGGGCGAACCCCAGCCCCAGCATTTT. This chain joins TRBV28 and TRBJ1-5, with 8 bases fitting TRBD1. With V trimmed by 5 bases and J by 7 bases, 7 bases remained unmatched. Germline lookup yields CDR1 MDHEN and CDR2 SYDVKM. The CDR3 loop spans 14 amino acids. Filled out from reference TRBV28 and TRBJ1-5, the complete variable domain reads DVKVTQSSRYLVKRTGEKVFLECVQDMDHENMFWYRQDPGLGLRLIYFSYDVKMKEKGDIPEGYSVSREKKERFSLILESASTNQTSMYLCASSPGGEPQPQHFGDGTRLSIL.